The 4 T cell receptor beta chains in this list originate from one sample, sequenced in a study of response to subunit inactivated influenza vaccine. TCRdb re-called the RT-PCR reads with MiXCR, one entry per CDR3 protein. The table lists over 650,000 distinct CDR3 sequences, around 18% of them singletons. The starting material was PBMCs from blood, obtained roughly 5 days after vaccination. The receptors originated from a man aged 45-65 years who received an inactivated influenza vaccine.

The chain carries TRBV19 and TRBJ2-2; no definite D call. Trimming left V 3 bases short and J 4 bases short, with 12 bases between. The V gene's germline CDR1 is LNHDA and CDR2 SQIVND (reference sequence). The CDR3 has 15 amino acids. This CDR3 reads CASSIEGSTTGELFF. DNA of the CDR3: TGTGCCAGTAGTATTGAAGGATCGACCACCGGGGAGCTGTTTTTT. Full variable domain (outside the CDR3, taken from reference TRBV19 and TRBJ2-2): DGGITQSPKYLFRKEGQNVTLSCEQNLNHDAMYWYRQDPGQGLRLIYYSQIVNDFQKGDIAEGYSVSREKKESFPLTVTSAQKNPTAFYLCASSIEGSTTGELFFGEGSRLTVL.

The rearrangement joins TRBV10-3 to TRBJ2-2, with 10 nucleotides matching TRBD2. The V segment lost 7 bases and the J segment 1 base; nucleotides outside the gene matches: 0. The germline gives CDR1 ENHRY, CDR2 SYGVKD. The CDR3 loop spans 14 amino acids. The CDR3 protein is CAITSGGNTGELFF. CDR3 nucleotide sequence: TGTGCCATCACTAGCGGGGGGAACACCGGGGAGCTGTTTTTT.

V is TRBV20-1 and J is TRBJ2-7; D gene ambiguous. V was cut by 2 bases and J by 4 bases, with 21 bases left in between. This CDR3 comprises 16 residues. The germline V gene encodes CDR1 DFQATT and CDR2 SNEGSKA (reference sequence). The CDR3 DNA sequence: TGCAGTGCTAGACCCCAAAGGGTTGGTGTGGGATACGAGCAGTACTTC. Its translation is CSARPQRVGVGYEQYF.

This clonotype was seen many times. The V gene is TRBV5-1, the J gene TRBJ2-3; the D is unclear. Trimming stripped 2 bases from V and 4 bases from J, with 5 bases between. This CDR3 is 12 amino acids long. Germline V CDR1 and CDR2: SGHRS, YFSETQ. DNA for the CDR3: TGCGCCAGCAGCTTTAGTTCAGATACGCAGTATTTT. Protein sequence: CASSFSSDTQYF.